This T cell receptor beta chain was recovered during a study of blood T cell repertoires in COVID-19. Study summary: PBMCs, B-cell-depleted T cells, or T cells provided the cDNA or gDNA that made up the material.

Sequencing used immunoSEQ multiplex PCR; TCRdb keeps in-frame clones, though not all of them. The sample lists about 100,000 clones; roughly 79% were seen once. Germline CDR1 is MGHRA and CDR2 is YSYEKL. Trimming removed 4 bases at V and 6 bases at J, with 4 bases between. The CDR3 has 11 amino acids. Sequencing used peripheral blood. This receptor was identified in a woman aged 70-85 years with acute or convalescent COVID-19. The chain links TRBV4-1 to TRBJ2-1; D uncertain. CDR3: CASSPGNEQFF. The DNA of the CDR3 is TGCGCCAGCAGCCCGGGCAATGAGCAGTTCTTC.